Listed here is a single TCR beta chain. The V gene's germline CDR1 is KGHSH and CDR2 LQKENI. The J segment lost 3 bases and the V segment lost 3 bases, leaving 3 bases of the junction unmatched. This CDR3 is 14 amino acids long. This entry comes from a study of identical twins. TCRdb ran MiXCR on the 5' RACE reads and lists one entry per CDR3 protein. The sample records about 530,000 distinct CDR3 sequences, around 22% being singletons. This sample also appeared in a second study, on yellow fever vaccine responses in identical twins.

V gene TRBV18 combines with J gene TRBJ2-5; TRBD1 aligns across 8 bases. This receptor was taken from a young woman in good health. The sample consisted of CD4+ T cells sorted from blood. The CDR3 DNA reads TGTGCCAGCTCACCCTTGGACAGGGAAGAGACCCAGTACTTC. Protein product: CASSPLDREETQYF.